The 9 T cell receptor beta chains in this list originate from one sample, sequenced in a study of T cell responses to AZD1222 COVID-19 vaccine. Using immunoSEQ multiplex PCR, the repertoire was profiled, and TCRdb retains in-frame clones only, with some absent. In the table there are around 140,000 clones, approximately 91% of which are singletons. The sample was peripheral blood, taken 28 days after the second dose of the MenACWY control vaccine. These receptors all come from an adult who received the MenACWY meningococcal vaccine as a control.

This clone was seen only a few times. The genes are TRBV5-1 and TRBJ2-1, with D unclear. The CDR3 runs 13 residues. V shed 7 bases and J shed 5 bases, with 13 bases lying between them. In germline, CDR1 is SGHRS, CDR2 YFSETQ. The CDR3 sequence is CASQPDPDNEQFF. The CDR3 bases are TGCGCCAGCCAACCGGACCCGGACAATGAGCAGTTCTTC.

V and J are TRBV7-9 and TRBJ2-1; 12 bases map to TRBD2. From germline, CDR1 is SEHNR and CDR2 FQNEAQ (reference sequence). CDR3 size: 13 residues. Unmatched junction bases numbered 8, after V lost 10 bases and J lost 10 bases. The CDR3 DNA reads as TGTGCCACCAGACTAGCGGGAGTATCCGAGCAGTTCTTC. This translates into CATRLAGVSEQFF.

The CDR3 bases are TGCGCCAGCAGCCCCCTAAGTAGCAATCAGCCCCAGCATTTT. The encoded protein is CASSPLSSNQPQHF. V is TRBV4-1 and J is TRBJ1-5; D remains unclear. This CDR3 contains 14 residues. V dropped 4 bases and J dropped 0 bases, with 7 bases sitting between them. Per the germline V gene, CDR1 is MGHRA and CDR2 is YSYEKL.

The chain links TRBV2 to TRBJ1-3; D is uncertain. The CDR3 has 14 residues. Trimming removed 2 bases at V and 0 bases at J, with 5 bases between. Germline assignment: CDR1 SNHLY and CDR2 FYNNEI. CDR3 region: CASSEQSSGNTIYF. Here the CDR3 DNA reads TGTGCCAGCAGTGAACAAAGCTCTGGAAACACCATATATTTT.

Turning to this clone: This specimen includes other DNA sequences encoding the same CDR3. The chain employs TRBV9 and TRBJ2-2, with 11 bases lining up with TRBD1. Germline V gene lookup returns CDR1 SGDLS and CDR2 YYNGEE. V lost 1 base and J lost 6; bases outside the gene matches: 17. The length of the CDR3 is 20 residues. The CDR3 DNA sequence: TGTGCCAGCAGCGTAAGGAGCAGACTCCTCGGGACAGGGGGGGCCGGGGAGCTGTTTTTT. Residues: CASSVRSRLLGTGGAGELFF.

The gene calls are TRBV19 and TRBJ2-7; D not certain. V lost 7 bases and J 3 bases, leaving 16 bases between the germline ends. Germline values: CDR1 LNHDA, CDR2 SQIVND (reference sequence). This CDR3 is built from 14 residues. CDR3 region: CASTLTPNHYEQYF. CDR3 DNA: TGTGCCAGTACCTTGACACCAAACCACTACGAGCAGTACTTC. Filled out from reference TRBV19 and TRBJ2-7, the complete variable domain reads DGGITQSPKYLFRKEGQNVTLSCEQNLNHDAMYWYRQDPGQGLRLIYYSQIVNDFQKGDIAEGYSVSREKKESFPLTVTSAQKNPTAFYLCASTLTPNHYEQYFGPGTRLTVT.

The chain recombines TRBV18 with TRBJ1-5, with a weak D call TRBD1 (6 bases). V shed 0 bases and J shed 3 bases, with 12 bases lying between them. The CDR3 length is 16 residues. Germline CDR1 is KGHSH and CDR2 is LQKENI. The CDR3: CASSPPGTRNNQPQHF. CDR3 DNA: TGTGCCAGCTCACCACCTGGGACAAGGAACAATCAGCCCCAGCATTTT.

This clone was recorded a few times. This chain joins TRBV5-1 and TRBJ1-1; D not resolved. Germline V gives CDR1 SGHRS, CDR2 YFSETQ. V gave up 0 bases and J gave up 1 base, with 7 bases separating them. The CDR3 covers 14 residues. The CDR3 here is CASSLEAGNTEAFF. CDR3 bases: TGCGCCAGCAGCTTGGAGGCGGGGAACACTGAAGCTTTCTTT.

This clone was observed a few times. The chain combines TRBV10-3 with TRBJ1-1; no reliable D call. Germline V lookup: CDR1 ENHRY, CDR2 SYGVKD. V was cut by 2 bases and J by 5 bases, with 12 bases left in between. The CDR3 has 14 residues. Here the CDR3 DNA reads TGTGCCATCAGTGAGAATCCCGGGCGGACTGAAGCTTTCTTT. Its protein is CAISENPGRTEAFF.